This entry lists 25 T cell receptor beta chains sequenced from one sample in a study of T-cell memory formation after mild COVID-19. Each CDR3 protein is one row after TCRdb ran MiXCR on the 5' RACE reads. The sample includes almost 250,000 distinct CDR3 sequences, 15% of them seen just once. Sequenced sample: PBMCs or a T cell subset sorted from them (not recorded which). These receptors all come from an adult woman who had mild COVID-19 (a few samples of this study predate the infection). Cell type and time point are not known.

The rearrangement joins TRBV10-3 to TRBJ2-3; possible D gene TRBD2, 5 bases. The V end lost 2 bases, the J end lost 4 bases, and 13 bases lay between the germline ends. Germline V lookup: CDR1 ENHRY, CDR2 SYGVKD. CDR3 length: 15 amino acids. The CDR3 DNA sequence: TGTGCCATCAGTGAGGAGACTACTTCCCCAGATACGCAGTATTTT. This translates into CAISEETTSPDTQYF.

This clonotype was observed a few times. The chain links TRBV24-1 to TRBJ1-2; D uncertain. The ends were cut back, 3 bases at V and 8 bases at J, with 15 bases in the middle. The germline gives CDR1 KGHDR, CDR2 SFDVKD. The CDR3 sequence is 14 residues long. Written as DNA, the CDR3 is TGTGCCACCAGTGATCGGGCCGTGAGAAAGGGCTACACCTTC. It translates to CATSDRAVRKGYTF.

V gene TRBV7-3 combines with J gene TRBJ2-1; tentative D call: TRBD1 (6 bases). The germline V and J ends were trimmed by 5 bases and 7 bases, with 15 bases remaining between them. This CDR3 has 14 amino acids. Germline V lookup: CDR1 SGHTA, CDR2 FQGTGA. CDR3 sequence (DNA): TGTGCCAGCAGCCCCAAACGGACAGATAATGAGCAGTTCTTC. Residues: CASSPKRTDNEQFF.

In this sample, this clonotype turned up a few times. The gene calls are TRBV29-1 and TRBJ2-1; no clear D gene. Germline V gene sequence: CDR1 SQVTM, CDR2 ANQGSEA. Trimming took off 3 bases at V and 5 bases at J, with 8 bases between the two ends. CDR3 length: 12 residues. This chain's CDR3 is CSVELLNNEQFF. The CDR3 DNA sequence: TGCAGCGTTGAGCTCCTGAACAATGAGCAGTTCTTC.

This clonotype was seen a few times. This rearrangement joins TRBV7-2 to TRBJ2-1, with 8 bases aligning to TRBD2. The germline CDR1 and CDR2 sequences are SGHTA and FQGNSA. This CDR3 has 17 amino acids. J gave up 0 bases and V 5 bases, and 9 bases lay outside the gene matches. For the CDR3, the DNA is TGTGCCAGCAGCCCACTCAGCGGGAGCCGCTCCTACAATGAGCAGTTCTTC. This translates into CASSPLSGSRSYNEQFF.

The chain joins TRBV29-1 to TRBJ2-2; weak D call: TRBD1 (7 bases). Trimming cost V 7 bases and J 7 bases, with 13 bases left between them. The CDR3 totals 12 residues. The germline V gene encodes CDR1 SQVTM and CDR2 ANQGSEA. The CDR3 nucleotides read TGCAGCGCCCGACAGGGAGGCGGGGAGCTGTTTTTT. Protein product: CSARQGGGELFF.

In DNA form, the CDR3 reads TGCAGTGCTCGTAAAGTCTCACGAGGCCCAGCTTTCTTT. Protein: CSARKVSRGPAFF. V and J are TRBV20-1 and TRBJ1-1; D unclear. The CDR3 runs to 13 residues. Germline lookup yields CDR1 DFQATT and CDR2 SNEGSKA (reference sequence). Trimming took off 5 bases at V and 10 bases at J, with 20 bases between the two ends.

This clonotype turned up a few times. V gene TRBV4-3 combines with J gene TRBJ1-1; the D is unclear. Germline V gene sequence: CDR1 LGHNA, CDR2 YSLEER. Between the trimmed V and J ends, which lost 2 bases and 8 bases, there was a span of 12 bases. The length of the CDR3 is 13 residues. The CDR3 DNA follows: TGCGCCAGCAGCCAAATCAGGACGGCCGAAGCTTTCTTT. Amino acids: CASSQIRTAEAFF.

The chain is built from TRBV11-2 and TRBJ1-2; D not resolved. This CDR3 has 12 residues. V gave up 5 bases and J gave up 4 bases, with 8 bases separating them. Germline values: CDR1 SGHAT, CDR2 FQNNGV. As DNA, the CDR3 is TGTGCCAGCAGCAGCAGAGTCTATGGCTACACCTTC. Translated, it gives CASSSRVYGYTF.

To note about this clonotype: Compared with germline, one end of the junction differs, possibly owing to a read error. The chain combines TRBV6-5 with TRBJ1-1; possibly TRBD1 for D (6 bases). The CDR3 sequence is 14 residues long. Germline values: CDR1 MNHEY, CDR2 SVGAGI. The CDR3 DNA reads TGTGCCAGCAGTCTCAGGGGCGGGAACACTGAAGATTTCTTT. Amino acid sequence: CASSLRGGNTEDFF.

This clonotype was counted a few times. The chain links TRBV5-1 to TRBJ1-2, with D possibly matching TRBD1 (6 bases). The germline V and J ends were trimmed by 4 bases and 4 bases, with 17 bases remaining between them. The CDR3 has 15 amino acids. Germline V gene data show CDR1 as SGHRS and CDR2 as YFSETQ. As DNA, the CDR3 is TGCGCCAGCAGCCTCGACCCAGGGGTCGGCTATGGCTACACCTTC. As protein: CASSLDPGVGYGYTF. The full variable domain, with the rest looked up from reference TRBV5-1 and TRBJ1-2, is KAGVTQTPRYLIKTRGQQVTLSCSPISGHRSVSWYQQTPGQGLQFLFEYFSETQRNKGNFPGRFSGRQFSNSRSEMNVSTLELGDSALYLCASSLDPGVGYGYTFGSGTRLTVV.

V and J are TRBV5-1 and TRBJ1-1, with 8 bases fitting TRBD1. V was clipped by 6 bases and J by 11 bases; unmatched bases: 18. CDR3 size: 15 residues. Germline-derived CDR1 and CDR2 are SGHRS and YFSETQ. In DNA, the CDR3 is TGCGCCAGCACCCCCCAGGGGGCGCCGCCCGTTGAGGCTTTCTTT. This translates into CASTPQGAPPVEAFF.

The rearrangement uses TRBV7-6 and TRBJ2-7; 12 bases are shared with TRBD2. This CDR3 contains 20 residues. The ends lost 0 bases at V and 5 bases at J; junction bases unmatched: 17. The germline V gene encodes CDR1 SGHVS and CDR2 FNYEAQ. CDR3 in amino acids: CASSLASSSGRAVPLHEQYF. The CDR3 nucleotides read TGTGCCAGCAGCTTAGCGTCTTCTAGCGGGAGGGCCGTCCCACTTCACGAGCAGTACTTC.

This clonotype was counted between two and nine times. The V and J genes are TRBV7-8 and TRBJ2-5, with 8 bases identical to TRBD2. The V and J ends lost 1 base and 2 bases, in that order; junction bases with no gene match: 6. The CDR3 spans 16 residues. Per the germline V gene, CDR1 is SGHVS and CDR2 is FQNEAQ. The CDR3 is CASSLGASGGQETQYF. CDR3 DNA sequence: TGTGCCAGCAGCTTAGGGGCGAGCGGGGGTCAAGAGACCCAGTACTTC.

This chain joins TRBV7-9 and TRBJ2-1; tentatively, D is TRBD1 (5 bases). Germline V gene lookup returns CDR1 SEHNR and CDR2 FQNEAQ (reference sequence). V lost 5 bases to trimming and J lost 7 bases, with 18 bases between them. This CDR3 contains 15 residues. The CDR3 loop is CASSQGRVSRNEQFF. Written as DNA, the CDR3 is TGTGCCAGCAGCCAGGGCCGGGTTTCGAGGAATGAGCAGTTCTTC.

This clonotype appeared a few times. The rearrangement uses TRBV7-6 and TRBJ2-5, with 11 bases lining up with TRBD2. Germline V gene sequence: CDR1 SGHVS, CDR2 FNYEAQ. Trimming at V came to 3 bases and at J to 3 bases, leaving 6 bases not matched to a gene. The CDR3 has 16 amino acids. This chain's CDR3 is CASSFGVAGGEETQYF. CDR3 coding DNA: TGTGCCAGCAGCTTCGGCGTAGCGGGGGGGGAAGAGACCCAGTACTTC.

This clonotype was picked up a small number of times. V and J are TRBV5-5 and TRBJ2-7, with 10 bases identical to TRBD2. Germline V gene sequence: CDR1 SGHKS, CDR2 YYEKEE (reference sequence). V gave up 4 bases and J gave up 2 bases; unmatched junction bases: 6. The length of the CDR3 is 15 residues. CDR3 bases: TGTGCCAGCAGCGAGGGGACTAGCGCAGCCTACGAGCAGTACTTC. Encoded protein: CASSEGTSAAYEQYF.

This clonotype was detected ten times or more. V gene TRBV5-1 combines with J gene TRBJ2-2, with no clear D. CDR1 is SGHRS and CDR2 is YFSETQ in the germline V gene. Trimming took 1 base from V and 1 from J, leaving 5 bases between them. The CDR3 sequence is 14 residues long. The CDR3 nucleotides are TGCGCCAGCAGCTTGAAAGTGAACACCGGGGAGCTGTTTTTT. Encoded protein: CASSLKVNTGELFF.

The chain links TRBV4-3 to TRBJ2-1; unclear D gene. The CDR3 has 14 residues. V lost 1 base, J lost 2 bases, and 6 bases lay in between. Per germline, CDR1 LGHNA and CDR2 YSLEER. The CDR3 reads CASSQVRTYNEQFF. The CDR3 coding sequence is TGCGCCAGCAGCCAAGTGAGGACCTACAATGAGCAGTTCTTC.

This clonotype was seen repeatedly, ten times or more. V and J are TRBV29-1 and TRBJ2-1, with 9 nucleotides matching TRBD1. The CDR3 is 12 residues long. Germline assignment: CDR1 SQVTM and CDR2 ANQGSEA. The ends lost 4 bases at V and 5 bases at J; junction bases unmatched: 0. Written as DNA, the CDR3 is TGCAGCGTTGGACAGGGGGACAATGAGCAGTTCTTC. This gives the protein CSVGQGDNEQFF.

V gene TRBV5-1 combines with J gene TRBJ2-3; 13 nucleotides agree with TRBD2. In germline, CDR1 is SGHRS, CDR2 YFSETQ. This CDR3 spans 16 amino acids. V lost 1 base and J lost 4; bases outside the gene matches: 3. CDR3 sequence reads: CASSLTSGGAADTQYF. The CDR3 nucleotides read TGCGCCAGCAGCTTGACTAGCGGGGGGGCCGCAGATACGCAGTATTTT.

This clonotype was seen a handful of times. This CDR3 is CASSRQGQSTDTQYF. The CDR3 coding sequence is TGTGCCAGCAGTCGACAGGGGCAAAGCACAGATACGCAGTATTTT. The rearrangement joins TRBV12-3 or TRBV12-4 to TRBJ2-3; 8 bases are shared with TRBD1. V was clipped by 5 bases and J by 0 bases; unmatched bases: 4. This CDR3 spans 15 amino acids.

This chain uses TRBV6-1 with TRBJ1-1; D is possibly TRBD1 (6 bases). Germline V CDR1 and CDR2: MNHNS, SASEGT. Trimming pared 6 bases from V and 4 bases from J, leaving 18 bases between. The CDR3 loop spans 15 amino acids. The CDR3 sequence is CASRQRGRGTTEAFF. DNA of the CDR3: TGTGCCAGCAGGCAAAGGGGGAGGGGAACCACTGAAGCTTTCTTT.

This sequence joins TRBV14 and TRBJ2-1; 7 bases map to TRBD1. Germline-derived CDR1 and CDR2 are SGHDN and FVKESK. The CDR3 spans 16 residues. V gave up 4 bases and J gave up 3 bases; unmatched junction bases: 9. CDR3 DNA sequence: TGTGCCAGCAGCCTCCCTCGGGACAGAGGCTACAATGAGCAGTTCTTC. Amino acid sequence: CASSLPRDRGYNEQFF.

The chain is built from TRBV3-1 and TRBJ2-1, with 12 bases fitting TRBD2. J lost 7 bases, V lost 7 bases, and 8 bases had no gene match. Per the germline V gene, CDR1 is LGHDT and CDR2 is YNNKEL (reference sequence). The CDR3 runs 15 residues. The CDR3 reads CASTRLAGAGNEQFF. DNA for the CDR3: TGTGCCAGCACCCGACTAGCGGGAGCGGGTAATGAGCAGTTCTTC.